This T cell receptor beta chain came from a study of response to subunit inactivated influenza vaccine. Study results and limitations: Researchers suggested that each seasonal influenza vaccination recruits few new T cells.

Details on this clonotype: Its antigen is undetermined.

In TCRdb, the RT-PCR reads were re-called with MiXCR into one record per CDR3 protein. Among approximately 250,000 distinct CDR3 sequences listed, less than 15% were seen once. Germline V gives CDR1 SNHLY, CDR2 FYNNEI. The CDR3 sequence is 14 residues long. The germline V and J ends were trimmed by 7 bases and 5 bases, with 18 bases remaining between them. This clonotype was sampled from a man aged 45 to 65 who received an inactivated influenza vaccine. The chain joins TRBV2 to TRBJ2-7, with D perhaps TRBD1 or TRBD2 (6 bases each). Here the sequenced sample was non-naive T cells sorted from PBMCs, taken 14 to 15 days before vaccination. This CDR3 is CASTRPPGAHEQYF. For the CDR3, the DNA is TGTGCCAGCACTCGCCCACCGGGGGCCCACGAGCAGTACTTC.